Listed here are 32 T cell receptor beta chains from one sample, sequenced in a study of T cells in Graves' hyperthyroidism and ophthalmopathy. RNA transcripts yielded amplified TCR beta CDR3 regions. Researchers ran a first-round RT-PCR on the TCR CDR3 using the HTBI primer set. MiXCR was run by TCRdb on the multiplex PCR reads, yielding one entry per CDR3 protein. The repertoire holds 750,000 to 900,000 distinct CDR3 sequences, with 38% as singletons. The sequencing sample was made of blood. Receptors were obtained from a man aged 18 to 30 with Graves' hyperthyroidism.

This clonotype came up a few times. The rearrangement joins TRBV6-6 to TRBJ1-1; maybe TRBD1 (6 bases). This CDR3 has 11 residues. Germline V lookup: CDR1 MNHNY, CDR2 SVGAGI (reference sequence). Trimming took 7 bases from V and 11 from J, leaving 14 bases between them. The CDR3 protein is CASTTGPWAFF. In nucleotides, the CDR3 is TGTGCCAGCACCACAGGGCCCTGGGCTTTCTTT.

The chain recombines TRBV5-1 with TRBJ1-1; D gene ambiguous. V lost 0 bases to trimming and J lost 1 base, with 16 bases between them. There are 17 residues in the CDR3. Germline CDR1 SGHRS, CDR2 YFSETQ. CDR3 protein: CASSLATGWRENTEAFF. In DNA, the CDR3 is TGCGCCAGCAGCTTGGCTACCGGATGGCGGGAGAACACTGAAGCTTTCTTT. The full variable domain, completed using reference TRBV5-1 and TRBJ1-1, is KAGVTQTPRYLIKTRGQQVTLSCSPISGHRSVSWYQQTPGQGLQFLFEYFSETQRNKGNFPGRFSGRQFSNSRSEMNVSTLELGDSALYLCASSLATGWRENTEAFFGQGTRLTVV.

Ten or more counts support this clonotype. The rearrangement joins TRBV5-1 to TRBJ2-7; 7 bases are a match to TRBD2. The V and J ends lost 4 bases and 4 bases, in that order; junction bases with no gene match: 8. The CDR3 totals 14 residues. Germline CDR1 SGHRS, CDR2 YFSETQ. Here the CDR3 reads CASSEEAGSYEQYF. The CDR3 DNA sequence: TGCGCCAGCAGCGAAGAAGCGGGGTCGTACGAGCAGTACTTC.

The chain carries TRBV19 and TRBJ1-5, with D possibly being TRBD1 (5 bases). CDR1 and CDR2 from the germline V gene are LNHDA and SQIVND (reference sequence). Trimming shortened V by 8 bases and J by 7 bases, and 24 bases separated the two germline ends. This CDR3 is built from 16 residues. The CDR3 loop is CASSGGSGRKGQPQHF. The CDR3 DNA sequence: TGTGCCAGTTCGGGAGGCTCGGGACGAAAGGGGCAGCCCCAGCATTTT.

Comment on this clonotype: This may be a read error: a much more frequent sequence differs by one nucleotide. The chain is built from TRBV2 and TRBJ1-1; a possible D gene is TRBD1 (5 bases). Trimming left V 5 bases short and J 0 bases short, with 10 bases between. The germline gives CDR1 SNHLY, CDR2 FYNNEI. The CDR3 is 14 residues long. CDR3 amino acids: CASSYKGMNTEAFF. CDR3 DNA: TGTGCCAGCAGTTACAAGGGGATGAACACTGAAGCTTTCTTT.

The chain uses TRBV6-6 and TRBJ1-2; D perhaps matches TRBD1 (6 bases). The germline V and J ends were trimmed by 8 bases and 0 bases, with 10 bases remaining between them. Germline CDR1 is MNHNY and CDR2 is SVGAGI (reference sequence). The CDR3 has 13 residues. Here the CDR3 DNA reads TGTGCCAGCGGGACACAAGCTAACTATGGCTACACCTTC. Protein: CASGTQANYGYTF.

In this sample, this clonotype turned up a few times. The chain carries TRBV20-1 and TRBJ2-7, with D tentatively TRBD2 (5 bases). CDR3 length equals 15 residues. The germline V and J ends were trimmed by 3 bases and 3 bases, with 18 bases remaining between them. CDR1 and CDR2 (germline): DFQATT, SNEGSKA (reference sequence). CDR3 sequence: CSARLAPTRGYEQYF. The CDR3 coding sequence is TGCAGTGCTAGGCTAGCCCCCACTCGCGGCTACGAGCAGTACTTC.

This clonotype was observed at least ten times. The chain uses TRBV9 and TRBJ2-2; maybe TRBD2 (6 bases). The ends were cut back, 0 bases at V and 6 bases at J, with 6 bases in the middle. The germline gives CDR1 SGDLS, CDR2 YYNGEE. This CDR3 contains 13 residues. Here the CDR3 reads CASSVGGAGELFF. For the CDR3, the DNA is TGTGCCAGCAGCGTAGGCGGGGCCGGGGAGCTGTTTTTT.

The CDR3, as DNA: TGTGCCAGCAGTTACTCGGCGGGAGGGCCGGGGGAGACCCAGTACTTC. As protein: CASSYSAGGPGETQYF. J is TRBJ2-5 and V is TRBV6-6, with 9 bases lining up with TRBD2. Losses at the gene ends were 0 bases for V and 5 bases for J; bases not matched to a gene: 7. The germline gives CDR1 MNHNY, CDR2 SVGAGI (reference sequence). This CDR3 spans 16 amino acids.

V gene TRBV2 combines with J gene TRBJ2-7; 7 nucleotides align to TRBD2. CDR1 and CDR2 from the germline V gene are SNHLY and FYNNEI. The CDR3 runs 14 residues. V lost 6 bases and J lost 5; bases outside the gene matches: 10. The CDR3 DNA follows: TGTGCCAGCAGCAGTCGACTAGCCGTCCACGAGCAGTACTTC. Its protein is CASSSRLAVHEQYF.

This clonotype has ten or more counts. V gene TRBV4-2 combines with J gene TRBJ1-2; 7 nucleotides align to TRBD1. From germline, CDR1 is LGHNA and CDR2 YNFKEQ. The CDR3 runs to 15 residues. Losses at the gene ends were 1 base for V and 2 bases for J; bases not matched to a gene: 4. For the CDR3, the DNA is TGTGCCAGCAGCCAAGCCCCGACAGGGAACTATGGCTACACCTTC. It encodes CASSQAPTGNYGYTF.

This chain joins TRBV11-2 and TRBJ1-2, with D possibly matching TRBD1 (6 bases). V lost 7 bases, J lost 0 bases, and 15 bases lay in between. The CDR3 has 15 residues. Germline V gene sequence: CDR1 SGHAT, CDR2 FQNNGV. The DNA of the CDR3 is TGTGCCAGCACCTTCTCAGGGGAAGCTAACTATGGCTACACCTTC. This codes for CASTFSGEANYGYTF.

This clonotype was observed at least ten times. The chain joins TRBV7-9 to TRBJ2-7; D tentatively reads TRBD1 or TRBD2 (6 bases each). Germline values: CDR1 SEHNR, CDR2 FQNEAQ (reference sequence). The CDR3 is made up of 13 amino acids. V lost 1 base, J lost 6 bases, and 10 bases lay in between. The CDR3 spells CASSLGRGGEQYF. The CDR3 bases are TGTGCCAGCAGCTTAGGCAGGGGAGGCGAGCAGTACTTC.

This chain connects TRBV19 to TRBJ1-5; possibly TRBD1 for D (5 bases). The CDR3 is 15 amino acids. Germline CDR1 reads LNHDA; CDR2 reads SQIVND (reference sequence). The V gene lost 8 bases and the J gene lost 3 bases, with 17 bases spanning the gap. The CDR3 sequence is CASASRGRVNQPQHF. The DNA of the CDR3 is TGTGCCAGTGCTAGTAGAGGCAGGGTCAATCAGCCCCAGCATTTT.

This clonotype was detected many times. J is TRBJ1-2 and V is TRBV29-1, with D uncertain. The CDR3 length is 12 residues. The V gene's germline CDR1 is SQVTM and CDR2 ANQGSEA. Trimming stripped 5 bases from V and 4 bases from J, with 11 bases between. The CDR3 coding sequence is TGCAGCGTTCCCGGGCCAGCCTATGGCTACACCTTC. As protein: CSVPGPAYGYTF.

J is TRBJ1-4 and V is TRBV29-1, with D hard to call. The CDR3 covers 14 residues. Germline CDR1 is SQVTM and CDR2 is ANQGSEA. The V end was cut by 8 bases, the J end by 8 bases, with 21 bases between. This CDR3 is CSLGTGRSGEKLFF. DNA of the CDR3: TGCAGCTTAGGAACGGGGAGATCGGGAGAAAAACTGTTTTTT. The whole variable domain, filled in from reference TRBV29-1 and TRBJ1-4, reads SAVISQKPSRDICQRGTSLTIQCQVDSQVTMMFWYRQQPGQSLTLIATANQGSEATYESGFVIDKFPISRPNLTFSTLTVSNMSPEDSSIYLCSLGTGRSGEKLFFGSGTQLSVL.

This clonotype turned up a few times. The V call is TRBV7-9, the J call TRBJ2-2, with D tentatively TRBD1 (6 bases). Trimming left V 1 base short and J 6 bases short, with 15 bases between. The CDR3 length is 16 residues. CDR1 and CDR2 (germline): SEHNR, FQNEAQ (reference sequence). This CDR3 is CASSLVGTGTPGELFF. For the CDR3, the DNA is TGTGCCAGCAGCTTAGTAGGTACAGGGACACCCGGGGAGCTGTTTTTT.

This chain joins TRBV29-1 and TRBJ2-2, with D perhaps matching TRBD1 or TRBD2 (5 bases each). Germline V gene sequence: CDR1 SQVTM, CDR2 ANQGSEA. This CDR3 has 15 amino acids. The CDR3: CMSGTDDYGSGELFF. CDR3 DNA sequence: TGCATGTCCGGGACGGATGACTATGGCTCCGGGGAGCTGTTTTTT.

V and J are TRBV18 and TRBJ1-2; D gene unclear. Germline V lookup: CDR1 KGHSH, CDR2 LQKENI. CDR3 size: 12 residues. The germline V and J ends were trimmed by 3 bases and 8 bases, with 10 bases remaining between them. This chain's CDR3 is CASSPGEDGYTF. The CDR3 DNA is TGTGCCAGCTCACCTGGTGAGGACGGCTACACCTTC.

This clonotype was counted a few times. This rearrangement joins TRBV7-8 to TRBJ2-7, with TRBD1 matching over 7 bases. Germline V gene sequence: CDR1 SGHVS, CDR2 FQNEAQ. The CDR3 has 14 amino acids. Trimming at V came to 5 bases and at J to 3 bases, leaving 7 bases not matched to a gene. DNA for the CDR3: TGTGCCAGCAGCCCCCCGGGACAGCACTACGAGCAGTACTTC. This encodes CASSPPGQHYEQYF.

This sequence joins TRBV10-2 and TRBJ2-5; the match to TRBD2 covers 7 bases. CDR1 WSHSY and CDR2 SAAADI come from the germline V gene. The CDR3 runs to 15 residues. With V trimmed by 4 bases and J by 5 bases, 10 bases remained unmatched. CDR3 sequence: CASSGAGSNGETQYF. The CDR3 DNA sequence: TGCGCCAGCAGTGGAGCGGGATCGAACGGGGAGACCCAGTACTTC.

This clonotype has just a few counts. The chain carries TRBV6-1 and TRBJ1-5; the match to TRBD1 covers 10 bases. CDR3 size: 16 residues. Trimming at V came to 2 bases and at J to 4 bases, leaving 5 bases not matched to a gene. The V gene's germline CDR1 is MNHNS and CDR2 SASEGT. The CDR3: CASSEYGTGDNQPQHF. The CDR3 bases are TGTGCCAGCAGTGAATACGGGACAGGGGATAATCAGCCCCAGCATTTT.

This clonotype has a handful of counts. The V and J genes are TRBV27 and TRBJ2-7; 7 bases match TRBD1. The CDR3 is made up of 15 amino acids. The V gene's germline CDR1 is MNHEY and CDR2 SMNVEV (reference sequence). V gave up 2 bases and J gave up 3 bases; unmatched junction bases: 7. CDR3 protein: CASSLAGTEVYEQYF. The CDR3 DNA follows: TGTGCCAGCAGTTTAGCCGGGACAGAAGTCTACGAGCAGTACTTC.

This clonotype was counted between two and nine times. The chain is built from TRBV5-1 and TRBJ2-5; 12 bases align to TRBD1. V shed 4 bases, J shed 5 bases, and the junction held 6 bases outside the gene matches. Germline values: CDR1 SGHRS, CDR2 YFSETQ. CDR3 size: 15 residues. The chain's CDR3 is CASSGGTGGLETQYF. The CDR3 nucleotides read TGCGCCAGCAGCGGTGGGACAGGGGGCTTGGAGACCCAGTACTTC.

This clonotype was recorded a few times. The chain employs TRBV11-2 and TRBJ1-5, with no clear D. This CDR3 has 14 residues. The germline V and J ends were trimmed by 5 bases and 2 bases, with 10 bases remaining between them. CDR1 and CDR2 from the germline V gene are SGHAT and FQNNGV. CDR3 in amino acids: CASSQEVGNQPQHF. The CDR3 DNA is TGTGCCAGCAGCCAAGAAGTAGGCAATCAGCCCCAGCATTTT.

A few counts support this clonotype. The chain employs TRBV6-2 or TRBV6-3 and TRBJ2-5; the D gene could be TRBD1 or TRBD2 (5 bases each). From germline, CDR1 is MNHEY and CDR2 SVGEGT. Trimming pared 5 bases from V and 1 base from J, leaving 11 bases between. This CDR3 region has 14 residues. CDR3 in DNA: TGTGCCAGCAGTACGGGGCACCTCCAAGAGACCCAGTACTTC. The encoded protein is CASSTGHLQETQYF.

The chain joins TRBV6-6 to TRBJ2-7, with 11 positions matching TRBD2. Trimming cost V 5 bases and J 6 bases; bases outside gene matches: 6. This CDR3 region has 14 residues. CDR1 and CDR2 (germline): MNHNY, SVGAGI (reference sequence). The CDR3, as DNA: TGTGCCAGCAGTGGGGGGACTAGCGGTTTCGAGCAGTACTTC. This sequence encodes CASSGGTSGFEQYF.

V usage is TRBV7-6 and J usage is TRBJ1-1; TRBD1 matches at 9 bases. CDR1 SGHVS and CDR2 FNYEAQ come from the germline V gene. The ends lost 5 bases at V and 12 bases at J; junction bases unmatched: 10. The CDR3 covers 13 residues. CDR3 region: CASSASGTGQTFF. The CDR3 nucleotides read TGTGCCAGCAGCGCCTCCGGGACAGGGCAAACTTTCTTT.

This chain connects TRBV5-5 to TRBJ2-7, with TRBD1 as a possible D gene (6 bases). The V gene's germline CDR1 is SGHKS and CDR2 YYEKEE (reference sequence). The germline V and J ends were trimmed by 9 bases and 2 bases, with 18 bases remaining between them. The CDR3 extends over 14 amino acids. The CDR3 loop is CATKGDGKAYEQYF. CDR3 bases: TGTGCCACGAAGGGGGACGGAAAGGCCTACGAGCAGTACTTC.

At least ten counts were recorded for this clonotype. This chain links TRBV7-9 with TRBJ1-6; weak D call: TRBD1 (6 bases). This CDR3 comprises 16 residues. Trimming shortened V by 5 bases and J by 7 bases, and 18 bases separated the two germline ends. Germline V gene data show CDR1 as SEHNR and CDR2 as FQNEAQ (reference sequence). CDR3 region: CASSHRQAVGNSPLHF. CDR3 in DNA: TGTGCCAGCAGCCACCGACAGGCTGTGGGGAATTCACCCCTCCACTTT.

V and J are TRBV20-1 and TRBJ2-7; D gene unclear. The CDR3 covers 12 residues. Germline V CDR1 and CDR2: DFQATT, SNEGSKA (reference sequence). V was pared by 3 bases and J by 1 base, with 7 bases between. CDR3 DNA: TGCAGTGCTAGCAAGAGATCCTACGAGCAGTACTTC. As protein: CSASKRSYEQYF.

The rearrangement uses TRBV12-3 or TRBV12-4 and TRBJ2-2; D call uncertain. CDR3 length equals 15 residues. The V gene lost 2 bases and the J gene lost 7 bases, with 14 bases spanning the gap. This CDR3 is CASSLQMMMSGELFF. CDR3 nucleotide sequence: TGTGCCAGCAGTTTACAGATGATGATGAGCGGGGAGCTGTTTTTT.